Here is one T cell receptor (beta chain) with its context. Generated by immunoSEQ multiplex PCR, the TCRdb table keeps only in-frame clones and is missing some. Among some 85,000 clones listed, 70% to 90% were seen once. The data were obtained in a study of OX40 agonist ivuxolimab in advanced cancers. Across the study: In this cohort, patients received ivuxolimab, an agonistic anti-OX40 (CD134) antibody.

Blood specimens came from baseline, cycle 4 day 1, and cycle 7 day 1. The germline V gene has CDR1 SGHRS and CDR2 YFSETQ. This CDR3 region has 14 residues. Trimming stripped 6 bases from V and 8 bases from J, with 18 bases between. The V gene is TRBV5-1, the J gene TRBJ2-1; TRBD1 might be the D (6 bases). The source material was CD4+ or CD8+ T cells sorted from blood, sampled in a trial of the OX40 agonist ivuxolimab. This TCR was recovered from an adult with an advanced solid tumor such as melanoma, head and neck, liver or kidney cancer. The CDR3 region has the DNA TGCGCCAGCAACCGACAGGATAGGGAAGATGAGCAGTTCTTC. It is translated as CASNRQDREDEQFF.